This is a list of T cell receptor beta chains from one sample in a study of neoadjuvant anti-PD-1 for oral cavity cancer. Repertoires were generated with immunoSEQ multiplex PCR, while TCRdb's copy carries only in-frame clones and drops some. Altogether tens of thousands of clones are present, 85% to 90% being singletons, with the ten largest covering 2.5% to 3%. The sequences come from PBMCs, collected after nivolumab (anti-PD-1) treatment. These receptors were obtained from a person between 40 and 85 years old with oral cavity squamous cell carcinoma. CDR3s include the opening cysteine and the closing phenylalanine or tryptophan. The D gene is left open where the match is weak. Clone size is shown for a subset of rows, as once, few, many or a class of expanded clone.

>.|TRBV11-2|.|TRBJ1-6
TGTGCCAGCAGCCTCCAGGGGTCCTATAATTCACCCCTCCACTTT
CASSLQGSYNSPLHF
>.|TRBV19|.|TRBJ2-5
TGTGCCAGTAGCCACAGGCAAGAGACCCAGTACTTC
CASSHRQETQYF
>.|TRBV27|.|TRBJ1-1
TGTGCCAGCAGTTTAGGGCGAACGAACACTGAAGCTTTCTTT
CASSLGRTNTEAFF
>.|TRBV5-1|.|TRBJ1-1
TGCGCCAGCAGCAGTCCTAACACTGAAGCTTTCTTT
CASSSPNTEAFF
>.|TRBV5-1|.|TRBJ2-1
TGCGCCAGCAGCCTAGGACAGAATGAGCAGTTCTTC
CASSLGQNEQFF
>.|TRBV15|.|TRBJ1-2
TGTGCCACCAGCAGAGATTGGTTCGGGGAGGGGTATGGCTACACCTTC
CATSRDWFGEGYGYTF
>.|TRBV10-3|.|TRBJ2-1
TGTGCCATCGGGTTCGACGTCAATGAGCAGTTCTTC
CAIGFDVNEQFF
>.|TRBV7-9|.|TRBJ2-7
TGTGCCAGCAGCTTAGCCGGGACATCCGGCGAGCAGTACTTC
CASSLAGTSGEQYF
>once|TRBV30|TRBD1|TRBJ2-7
TGTGCCTGGAATCGCAGGGGGCTTTACGAGCAGTACTTC
CAWNRRGLYEQYF
>.|TRBV5-1|TRBD1|TRBJ2-7
TGCGCCAGCAGCCTATCCCCGGGACAGAACTACGAGCAGTACTTC
CASSLSPGQNYEQYF
>.|TRBV6-1|.|TRBJ1-2
TGTGCCAGCTTACAGTTTAACTATGGCTACACCTTC
CASLQFNYGYTF
>.|TRBV14|.|TRBJ1-1
TGTGCCAGCAGCCAAGGTTTTGGGGGAGGAAACACTGAAGCTTTCTTT
CASSQGFGGGNTEAFF
>.|TRBV2|TRBD1|TRBJ1-4
TGTGCCAGCAGAAGGGGGCAGTGGAATGAAAAACTGTTTTTT
CASRRGQWNEKLFF
>once|TRBV27|.|TRBJ2-7
TGTGCCAGCAGCCAACCGGGGCACTACGAGCAGTACTTC
CASSQPGHYEQYF
>.|TRBV30|.|TRBJ1-2
TGTGCCTGGAGATTAGACCTTAACTATGGCTACACCTTC
CAWRLDLNYGYTF
>once|TRBV4-1|TRBD2|TRBJ2-3
TGCGCCAGCAGCCAAGTTATAGCGGGAGGGCCCAGCACAGATACGCAGTATTTT
CASSQVIAGGPSTDTQYF
>once|TRBV30|.|TRBJ2-2
TGTGCCTGGAAAGGACACCAGATTCGGAACACCGGGGAGCTGTTTTTT
CAWKGHQIRNTGELFF
>.|TRBV7-8|.|TRBJ1-2
TGTGCCAGCAGCTTAGAGGGCAACATATATGGCTACACCTTC
CASSLEGNIYGYTF
>few|TRBV6-1|.|TRBJ2-5
TGTGCCAGCAGTACTGGACAAGAGGAAGAGACCCAGTACTTC
CASSTGQEEETQYF
>once|TRBV6-5|.|TRBJ1-1
TGTGCCAGCAGCGGGGCCAATGAAGCTTTCTTT
CASSGANEAFF
>.|TRBV28|.|TRBJ1-2
TGTGCCAGCAGGAAGGCAATTGTCTACACCTTC
CASRKAIVYTF
>.|TRBV11-2|.|TRBJ1-1
TGTGCCAGCAGCTTAGGTATAGGGAGGAACACTGAAGCTTTCTTT
CASSLGIGRNTEAFF
>.|TRBV6-5|.|TRBJ2-7
TGTGCCAGCAGTTATACAGGCCTTCTTCCCTACGAGCAGTACTTC
CASSYTGLLPYEQYF
>.|TRBV11-3|.|TRBJ2-7
TGTGCCAGCAGCTTAGACGTGGGAAGCGAGCAGTACTTC
CASSLDVGSEQYF
>few|TRBV27|.|TRBJ2-7
TGTGCCAGCAGTTTAGTGGGGGTCTACGAGCAGTACTTC
CASSLVGVYEQYF
>.|TRBV7-8|TRBD1|TRBJ1-1
TGTGCCAGCAGCCCAGACAGGGCCCACACTGAAGCTTTCTTT
CASSPDRAHTEAFF
>.|TRBV2|.|TRBJ1-5
TGTGCCAGCAACCAGGACATAGGGTACGGTCAGCCCCAGCATTTT
CASNQDIGYGQPQHF
>.|TRBV10-3|.|TRBJ2-2
TGTGCCATCAGTCGGTTTGTCGGGGAGCTGTTTTTT
CAISRFVGELFF
>.|TRBV10-3|TRBD1|TRBJ1-2
TGTGCCATCAGTGGGTCCGGTCAAATACGGGACAGGGCTACTGGCTACACCTTC
CAISGSGQIRDRATGYTF
>.|TRBV5-6|.|TRBJ1-2
TGTGCCAGCAGCTCTCAAATGGCCTATGGCTACACCTTC
CASSSQMAYGYTF
>.|TRBV4-1|TRBD1|TRBJ1-4
TGCGCCAGCAGCTATCGACAGGGAGCCACTAATGAAAAACTGTTTTTT
CASSYRQGATNEKLFF
>.|TRBV29-1|TRBD1|TRBJ1-1
TGCAGCGTCCTCGGGACAGGGGACACTGAAGCTTTCTTT
CSVLGTGDTEAFF
>.|TRBV5-1|.|TRBJ1-1
TGCGCCAGCAGCTTGGTGATGGGGCAGAACACTGAAGCTTTCTTT
CASSLVMGQNTEAFF
>.|TRBV19|.|TRBJ2-2
TGTGCCAGTACTTATTCTACGTGGGGATCTAACACCGGGGAGCTGTTTTTT
CASTYSTWGSNTGELFF
>.|TRBV27|.|TRBJ2-7
TGTGCCAGCAGTTTATCCTCCCCTAGCTACGAGCAGTACTTC
CASSLSSPSYEQYF
>.|TRBV7-3|TRBD1|TRBJ1-5
TGTGCCAGCAGCGCTACAGGGGGCCGGGGACAGCCCCAGCATTTT
CASSATGGRGQPQHF
>.|TRBV10-3|.|TRBJ1-1
TGTGCCATCAGTGGATACGGGAACACTGAAGCTTTCTTT
CAISGYGNTEAFF
>.|TRBV7-9|.|TRBJ2-7
TGTGCCAGCAGCTTATCTCAGGCGGAAGAGCAGTACTTC
CASSLSQAEEQYF
>.|TRBV2|.|TRBJ1-1
TGTGCCAGCAGTGAGCGGACGGGGAACACTGAAGCTTTCTTT
CASSERTGNTEAFF
>.|TRBV28|.|TRBJ1-1
TGTGCCAGCAGTTTCCACAGTGGCGGCACTGAAGCTTTCTTT
CASSFHSGGTEAFF
>.|TRBV9|TRBD2|TRBJ2-7
TGTGCCAGCAGCGCCGGAGGGACTAGCGGATCCTACGAGCAGTACTTC
CASSAGGTSGSYEQYF
>once|TRBV9|.|TRBJ1-4
TGTGCCAGCAGCGTAGGTGGCAGCTTTAATGAAAAACTGTTTTTT
CASSVGGSFNEKLFF
>.|TRBV5-5|.|TRBJ2-4
TGTGCCAGCAGCATCGCTCCAGGGAACATTCAGTACTTC
CASSIAPGNIQYF
>.|TRBV10-3|.|TRBJ2-2
TGTGCCATCACGAGGGCGAACACCGGGGAGCTGTTTTTT
CAITRANTGELFF
>.|TRBV11-2|TRBD2|TRBJ2-7
TGTGCCAGCAGCCTCCTTTTCCGGGAGGGCCTTAGCGAGCAGTACTTC
CASSLLFREGLSEQYF
>.|TRBV9|TRBD2|TRBJ2-1
TGTGCCAGCAGCCCGACTAGCGGGAGTAGTGAGCAGTTCTTC
CASSPTSGSSEQFF
>.|TRBV10-2|TRBD1|TRBJ1-5
TGCGCCAGCAGTGAATACTCCGGGACAGGGGGGGATCAGCCCCAGCATTTT
CASSEYSGTGGDQPQHF
>.|TRBV5-4|TRBD2|TRBJ2-5
TGTGCCAGCAGCTCAGAACTAGCGGGGAGGGAGACCCAGTACTTC
CASSSELAGRETQYF
>.|TRBV11-2|.|TRBJ2-5
TGTGCCAGCAGCCTCCGTGATGGGGCGCCGGGGGCCCAGTACTTC
CASSLRDGAPGAQYF